This T cell receptor beta chain was recorded in a study of blood T cells in healthy people across ages. For the second PCR, which ran for 7 to 11 cycles, a sample-barcoded 5' primer and a J-beta primer mix were used. Using its own MiXCR run on the 5' RACE reads, TCRdb lists one record per CDR3 protein. The profile shows around 750,000 distinct CDR3 sequences, about 53% of them singletons. The CDR3 extends over 14 amino acids. V gave up 8 bases and J gave up 7 bases, with 15 bases separating them. The chain carries TRBV12-3 or TRBV12-4 and TRBJ1-6, with a possible D match to TRBD1 (5 bases). The TCR sequence derives from a man of 80 years or more in good health. Material: blood. The CDR3 sequence: CASSQGGENSPLHF. The CDR3 DNA is TGTGCCAGCTCCCAGGGAGGAGAAAATTCACCCCTCCACTTT.